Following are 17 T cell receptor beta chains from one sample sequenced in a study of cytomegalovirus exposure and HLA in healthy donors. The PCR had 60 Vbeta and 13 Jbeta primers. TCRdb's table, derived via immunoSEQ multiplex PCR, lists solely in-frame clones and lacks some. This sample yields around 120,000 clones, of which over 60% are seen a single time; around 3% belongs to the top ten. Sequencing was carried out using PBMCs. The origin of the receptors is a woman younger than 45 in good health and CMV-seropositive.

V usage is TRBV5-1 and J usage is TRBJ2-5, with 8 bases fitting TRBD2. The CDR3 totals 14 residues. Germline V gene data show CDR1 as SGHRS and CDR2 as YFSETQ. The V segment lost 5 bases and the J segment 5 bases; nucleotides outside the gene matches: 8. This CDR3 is CASRVSGGPETQYF. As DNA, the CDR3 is TGCGCCAGCAGAGTTTCGGGGGGGCCGGAGACCCAGTACTTC.

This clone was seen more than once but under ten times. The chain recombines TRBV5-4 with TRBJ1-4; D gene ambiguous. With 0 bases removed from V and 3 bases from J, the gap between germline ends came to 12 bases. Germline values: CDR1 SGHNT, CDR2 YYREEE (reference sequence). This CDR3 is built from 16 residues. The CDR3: CASSLGGFRSNEKLFF. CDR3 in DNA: TGTGCCAGCAGCTTGGGAGGATTTAGGTCTAATGAAAAACTGTTTTTT.

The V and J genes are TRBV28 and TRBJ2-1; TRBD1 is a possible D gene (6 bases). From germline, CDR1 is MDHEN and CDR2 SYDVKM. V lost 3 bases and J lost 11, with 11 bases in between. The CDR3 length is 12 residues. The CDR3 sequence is CASSFGGDQQFF. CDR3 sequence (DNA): TGTGCCAGCAGTTTTGGGGGCGATCAGCAGTTCTTC.

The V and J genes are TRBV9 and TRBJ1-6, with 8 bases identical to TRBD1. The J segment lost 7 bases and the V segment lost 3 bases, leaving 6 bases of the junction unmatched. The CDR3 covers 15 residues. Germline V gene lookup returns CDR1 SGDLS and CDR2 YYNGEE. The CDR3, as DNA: TGTGCCAGCAGCGAATACGGACAGGGAAATTCACCCCTCCACTTT. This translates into CASSEYGQGNSPLHF.

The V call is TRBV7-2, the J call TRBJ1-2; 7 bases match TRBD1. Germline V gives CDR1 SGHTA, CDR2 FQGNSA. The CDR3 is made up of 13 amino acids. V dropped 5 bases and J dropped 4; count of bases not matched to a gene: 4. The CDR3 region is CASSVGQFYGYTF. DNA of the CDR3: TGTGCCAGCAGCGTGGGACAGTTCTATGGCTACACCTTC.

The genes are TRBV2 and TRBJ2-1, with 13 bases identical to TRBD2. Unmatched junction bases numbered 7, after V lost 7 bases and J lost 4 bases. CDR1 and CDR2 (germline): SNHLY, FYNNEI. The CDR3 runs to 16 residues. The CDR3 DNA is TGTGCCAGCACCTTACTAGCGGGGGGGCGGTACAATGAGCAGTTCTTC. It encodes CASTLLAGGRYNEQFF.

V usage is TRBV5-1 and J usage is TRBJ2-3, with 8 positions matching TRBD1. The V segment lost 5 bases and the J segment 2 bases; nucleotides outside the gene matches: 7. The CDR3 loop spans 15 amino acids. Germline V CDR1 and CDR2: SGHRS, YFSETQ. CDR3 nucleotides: TGCGCCAGCAGTTCCGGACAGGGACTCACAGATACGCAGTATTTT. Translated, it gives CASSSGQGLTDTQYF.

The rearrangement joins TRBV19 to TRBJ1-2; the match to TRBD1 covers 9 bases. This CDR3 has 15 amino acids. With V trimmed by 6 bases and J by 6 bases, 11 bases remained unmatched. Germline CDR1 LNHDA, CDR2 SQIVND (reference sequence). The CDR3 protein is CASSKTGTGRDGYTF. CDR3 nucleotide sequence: TGTGCCAGTAGCAAGACAGGGACAGGGCGGGATGGCTACACCTTC.

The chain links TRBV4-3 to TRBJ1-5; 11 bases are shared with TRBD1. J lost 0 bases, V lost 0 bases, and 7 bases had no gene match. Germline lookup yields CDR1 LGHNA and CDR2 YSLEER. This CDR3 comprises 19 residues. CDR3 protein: CASSQDPGTGGYSNQPQHF. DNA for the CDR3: TGCGCCAGCAGCCAAGATCCCGGGACAGGGGGATATAGCAATCAGCCCCAGCATTTT.

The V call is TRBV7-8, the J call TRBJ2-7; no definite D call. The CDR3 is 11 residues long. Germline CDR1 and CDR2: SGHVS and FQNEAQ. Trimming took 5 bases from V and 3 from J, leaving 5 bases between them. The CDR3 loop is CASSVHYEQYF. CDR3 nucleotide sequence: TGTGCCAGCAGCGTCCACTACGAGCAGTACTTC.

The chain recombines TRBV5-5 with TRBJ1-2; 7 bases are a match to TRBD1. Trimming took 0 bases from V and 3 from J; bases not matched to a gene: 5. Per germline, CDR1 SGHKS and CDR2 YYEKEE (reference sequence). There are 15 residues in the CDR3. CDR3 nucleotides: TGTGCCAGCAGCTTGGTGGGCCAGGGGGACTATGGCTACACCTTC. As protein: CASSLVGQGDYGYTF.

CDR3 DNA sequence: TGTGCCAGCCTACGGAGCCTAGCGTCAGAGACCCAGTACTTC. This gives the protein CASLRSLASETQYF. V usage is TRBV2 and J usage is TRBJ2-5; D possibly corresponds to TRBD2 (6 bases). V lost 8 bases and J lost 4, with 17 bases in between. This CDR3 contains 14 residues. Germline V gene lookup returns CDR1 SNHLY and CDR2 FYNNEI.

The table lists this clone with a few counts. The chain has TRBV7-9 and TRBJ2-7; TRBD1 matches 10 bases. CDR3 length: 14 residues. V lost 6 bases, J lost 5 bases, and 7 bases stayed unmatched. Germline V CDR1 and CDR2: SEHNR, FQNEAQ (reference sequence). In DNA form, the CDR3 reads TGTGCCAGCAGTTCCGGGACAGGGGTTAACGAGCAGTACTTC. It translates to CASSSGTGVNEQYF. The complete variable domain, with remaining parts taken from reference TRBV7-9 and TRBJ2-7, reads DTGVSQNPRHKITKRGQNVTFRCDPISEHNRLYWYRQTLGQGPEFLTYFQNEAQLEKSRLLSDRFSAERPKGSFSTLEIQRTEQGDSAMYLCASSSGTGVNEQYFGPGTRLTVT.

The CDR3: CASSFSSSYNSPLHF. CDR3 DNA sequence: TGTGCCAGCAGTTTTTCGAGCTCCTATAATTCACCCCTCCACTTT. J is TRBJ1-6 and V is TRBV28; D is ambiguous. The germline V gene has CDR1 MDHEN and CDR2 SYDVKM. Trimming took 3 bases from V and 0 from J, leaving 6 bases between them. The CDR3 spans 15 residues.

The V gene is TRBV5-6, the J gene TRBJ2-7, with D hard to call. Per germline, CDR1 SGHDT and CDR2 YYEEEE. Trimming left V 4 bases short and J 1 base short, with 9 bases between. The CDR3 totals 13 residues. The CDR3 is CASSKDISYEQYF. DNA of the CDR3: TGTGCCAGCAGCAAAGACATATCCTACGAGCAGTACTTC. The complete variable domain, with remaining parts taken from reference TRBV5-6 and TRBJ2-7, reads DAGVTQSPTHLIKTRGQQVTLRCSPKSGHDTVSWYQQALGQGPQFIFQYYEEEERQRGNFPDRFSGHQFPNYSSELNVNALLLGDSALYLCASSKDISYEQYFGPGTRLTVT.

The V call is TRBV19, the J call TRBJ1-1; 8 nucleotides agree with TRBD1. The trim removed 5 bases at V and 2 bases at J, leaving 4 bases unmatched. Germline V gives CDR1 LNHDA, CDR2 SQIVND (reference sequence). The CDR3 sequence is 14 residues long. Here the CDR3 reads CASSLQGGNTEAFF. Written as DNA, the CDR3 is TGTGCCAGTAGTCTACAGGGGGGAAACACTGAAGCTTTCTTT.

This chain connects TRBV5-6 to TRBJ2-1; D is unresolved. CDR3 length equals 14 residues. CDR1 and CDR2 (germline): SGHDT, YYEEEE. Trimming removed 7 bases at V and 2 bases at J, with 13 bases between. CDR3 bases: TGTGCCAGCGGCCCCAGATTAACCTACAATGAGCAGTTCTTC. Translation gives CASGPRLTYNEQFF.